This T cell receptor (beta chain) was sequenced in a study of cytomegalovirus exposure and HLA in healthy donors. Findings of the study overall: Available immune exposure information was restricted to CMV serostatus only.

PCR involved 60 Vbeta and 13 Jbeta primers. Clones were read by immunoSEQ multiplex PCR, and TCRdb kept only the in-frame ones, dropping some. The table for this sample gives about 210,000 clones. The germline CDR1 and CDR2 sequences are MNHEY and SMNVEV (reference sequence). CDR3 length equals 15 residues. The J segment lost 4 bases and the V segment lost 6 bases, leaving 6 bases of the junction unmatched. On this clone: Its specificity is not known.

The sample was PBMCs. This receptor was identified in a woman between 25 and 40 years old in good health and CMV-seropositive. The gene calls are TRBV27 and TRBJ2-1; 10 bases agree with TRBD2. CDR3 nucleotides: TGTGCCAGCAGACCACTAGCGGGACTTTACAATGAGCAGTTCTTC. Translating it yields CASRPLAGLYNEQFF.